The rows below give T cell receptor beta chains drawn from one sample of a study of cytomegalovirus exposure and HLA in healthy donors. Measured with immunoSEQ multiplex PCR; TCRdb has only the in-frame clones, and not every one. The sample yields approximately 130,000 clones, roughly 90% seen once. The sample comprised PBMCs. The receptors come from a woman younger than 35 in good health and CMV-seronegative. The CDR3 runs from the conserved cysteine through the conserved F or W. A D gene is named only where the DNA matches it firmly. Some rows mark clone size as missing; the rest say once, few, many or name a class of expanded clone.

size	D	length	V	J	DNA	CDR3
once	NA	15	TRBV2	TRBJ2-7	TGTGCCAGCAGTGAGAGTGGAGTTATCGACTACGAGCAGTACTTC	CASSESGVIDYEQYF
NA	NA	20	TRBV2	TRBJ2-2	TGTGCCAGCAGTGAAGAAAGTGGGAACAGGCCCATTTCTTTCGGCGGGGAGCTGTTTTTT	CASSEESGNRPISFGGELFF
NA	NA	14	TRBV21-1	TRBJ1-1	TGTGCCAGCAGCTCTGACAGGGTGGGCACTGAAGCTTTCTTT	CASSSDRVGTEAFF
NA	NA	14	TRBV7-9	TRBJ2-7	TGTGCCAGCAGCTCGTCTAGCTGGGGTTACGAGCAGTACTTC	CASSSSSWGYEQYF
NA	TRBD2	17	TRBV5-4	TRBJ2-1	TGTGCCAGCAGCCCTGGTATAGGCGGGAGGAGTTACAATGAGCAGTTCTTC	CASSPGIGGRSYNEQFF
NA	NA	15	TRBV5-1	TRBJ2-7	TGCGCCAGCAGCTTGGATGGGGCTCCGGGGGACGAGCAGTACTTC	CASSLDGAPGDEQYF
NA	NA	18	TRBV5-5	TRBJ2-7	TGTGCCAGCAGCTTGGTTGCCGCCGGCAGGGGAATTTCCAGTTTTTTGTACTTC	CASSLVAAGRGISSFLYF
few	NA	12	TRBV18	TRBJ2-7	TGTGCCAGCTCACCTTCGAGAGGGGAGCAGTACTTC	CASSPSRGEQYF
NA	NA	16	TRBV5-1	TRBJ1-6	TGCGCCAGCAGCTTGGATGGGACACTCTATAATTCACCCCTCCACTTT	CASSLDGTLYNSPLHF
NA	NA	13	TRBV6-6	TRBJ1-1	TGTGCCAGCAGTCAACCCCAGCGGACTGAAGCTTTCTTT	CASSQPQRTEAFF
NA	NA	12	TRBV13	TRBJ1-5	TGTGCCAGCAGCTTACGGGGGAAGCCCCAGCATTTT	CASSLRGKPQHF
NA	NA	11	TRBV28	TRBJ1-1	TGTGCCAGCAGTTTCGCTGGAGGAGCTTTCTTT	CASSFAGGAFF
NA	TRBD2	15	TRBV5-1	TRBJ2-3	TGCGCCAGCAGCTCGGGACTAGCGCGATCGGATACGCAGTATTTT	CASSSGLARSDTQYF
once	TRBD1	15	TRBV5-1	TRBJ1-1	TGCGCCAGCCGAGAGACAGGGGGCGCAGAAACTGAAGCTTTCTTT	CASRETGGAETEAFF
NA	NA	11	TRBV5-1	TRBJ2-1	TGCGCCACCACACGCGGGTATGAGCAGTTCTTC	CATTRGYEQFF
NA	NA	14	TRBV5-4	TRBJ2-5	TGTGCCAGCAGCTTGGTCGGGGTGCAGGAGACCCAGTACTTC	CASSLVGVQETQYF
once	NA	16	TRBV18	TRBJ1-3	TGTGCCAGCTCACCAAGACAGGTCGGCTCTGGAAACACCATATATTTT	CASSPRQVGSGNTIYF
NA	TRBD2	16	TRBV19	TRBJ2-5	TGTGCCAGTAGTATAGCAGGGCTAGCGGGGCGAGAGACCCAGTACTTC	CASSIAGLAGRETQYF
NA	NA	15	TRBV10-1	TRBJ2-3	TGCGCCAGCAGTTCCCGATCTGCGGCTCCCGATACGCAGTATTTT	CASSSRSAAPDTQYF
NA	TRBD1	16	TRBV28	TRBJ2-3	TGTGCCAGCAGTTTAAACCCAGGGGGAAGGACAGATACGCAGTATTTT	CASSLNPGGRTDTQYF
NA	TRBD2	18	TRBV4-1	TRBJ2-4	TGCGCCAGCAGCCAGCCTGGCCGGGGGGTCTTAGCCAAAAACATTCAGTACTTC	CASSQPGRGVLAKNIQYF
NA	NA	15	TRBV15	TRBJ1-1	TGTGCCACCATGGAGGGGAAGGACCGGAACACTGAAGCTTTCTTT	CATMEGKDRNTEAFF
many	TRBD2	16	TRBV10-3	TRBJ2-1	TGTGCCATCAGCCCCACCCTAGCGGGCGAACGCAATGAGCAGTTCTTC	CAISPTLAGERNEQFF
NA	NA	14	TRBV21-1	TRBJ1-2	TGTGCCAGCAGCAAGTCCAGGGTGGACTATGGCTACACCTTC	CASSKSRVDYGYTF
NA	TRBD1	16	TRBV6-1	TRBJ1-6	TGTGCCAGCAGTGCCACAACCGGGACAGGCAATTCACCCCTCCACTTT	CASSATTGTGNSPLHF
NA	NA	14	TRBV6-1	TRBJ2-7	TGTGCCAGCAACCAACCCCAGACAACCTACGAGCAGTACTTC	CASNQPQTTYEQYF
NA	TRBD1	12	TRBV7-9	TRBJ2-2	TGTGCCCGAACAGGGGACACCGGGGAGCTGTTTTTT	CARTGDTGELFF
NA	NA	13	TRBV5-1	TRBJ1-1	TGCGCCAGCAGCTGGGGGGAGGACACTGAAGCTTTCTTT	CASSWGEDTEAFF